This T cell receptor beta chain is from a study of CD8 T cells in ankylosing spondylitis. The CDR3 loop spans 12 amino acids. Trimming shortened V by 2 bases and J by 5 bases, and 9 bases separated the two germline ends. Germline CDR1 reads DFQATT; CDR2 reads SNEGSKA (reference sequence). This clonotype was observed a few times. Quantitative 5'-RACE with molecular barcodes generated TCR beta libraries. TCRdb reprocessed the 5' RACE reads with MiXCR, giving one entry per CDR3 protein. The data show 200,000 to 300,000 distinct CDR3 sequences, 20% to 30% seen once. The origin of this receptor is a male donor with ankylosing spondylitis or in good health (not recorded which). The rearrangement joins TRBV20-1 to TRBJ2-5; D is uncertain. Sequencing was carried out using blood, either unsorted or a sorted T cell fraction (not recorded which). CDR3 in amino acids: CSARLGFETQYF. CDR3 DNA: TGCAGTGCTAGACTGGGTTTCGAGACCCAGTACTTC.